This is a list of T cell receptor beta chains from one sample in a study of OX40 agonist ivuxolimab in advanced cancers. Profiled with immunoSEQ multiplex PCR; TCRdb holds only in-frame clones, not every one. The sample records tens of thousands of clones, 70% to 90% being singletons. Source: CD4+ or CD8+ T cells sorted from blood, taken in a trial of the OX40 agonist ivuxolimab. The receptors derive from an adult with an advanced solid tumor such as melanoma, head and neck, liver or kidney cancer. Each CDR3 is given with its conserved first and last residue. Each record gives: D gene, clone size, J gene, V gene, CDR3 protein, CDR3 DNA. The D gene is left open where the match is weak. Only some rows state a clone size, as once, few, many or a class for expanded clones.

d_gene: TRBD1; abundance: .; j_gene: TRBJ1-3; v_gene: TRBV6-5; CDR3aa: CASSYVGTASGNTIYF; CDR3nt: TGTGCCAGCAGTTACGTAGGGACAGCCTCTGGAAACACCATATATTTT
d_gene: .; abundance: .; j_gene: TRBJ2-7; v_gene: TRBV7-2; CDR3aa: CASSLIDGTYEQYF; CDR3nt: TGTGCCAGCAGCTTAATTGACGGAACCTACGAGCAGTACTTC
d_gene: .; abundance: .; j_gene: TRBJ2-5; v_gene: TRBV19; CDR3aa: CASSKASGTQYF; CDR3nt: TGTGCCAGTAGTAAGGCTTCAGGGACCCAGTACTTC
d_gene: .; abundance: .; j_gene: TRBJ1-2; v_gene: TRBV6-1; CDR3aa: CASSEARGGNYGYTF; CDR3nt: TGTGCCAGCAGTGAAGCGAGGGGAGGCAACTATGGCTACACCTTC
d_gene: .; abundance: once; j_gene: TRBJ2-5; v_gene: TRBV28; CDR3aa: CASTMLGGAGETQYF; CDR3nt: TGTGCCAGCACCATGCTAGGGGGGGCTGGGGAGACCCAGTACTTC
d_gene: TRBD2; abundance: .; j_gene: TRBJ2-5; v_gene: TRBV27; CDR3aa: CASRGVQETQYF; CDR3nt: TGTGCCAGCCGGGGGGTACAAGAGACCCAGTACTTC
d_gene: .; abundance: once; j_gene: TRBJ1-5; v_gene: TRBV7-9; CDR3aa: CASSLSGGKPQHF; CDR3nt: TGTGCCAGCAGCTTATCAGGAGGGAAGCCCCAGCATTTT
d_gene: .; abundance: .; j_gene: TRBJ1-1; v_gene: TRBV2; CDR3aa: CASPPLRDGTEAFF; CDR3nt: TGTGCCAGCCCGCCACTCAGGGATGGCACTGAAGCTTTCTTT
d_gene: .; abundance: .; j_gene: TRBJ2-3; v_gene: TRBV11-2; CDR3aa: CASSFLAGPTTDTQYF; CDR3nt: TGTGCCAGCAGCTTTTTAGCAGGGCCCACCACAGATACGCAGTATTTT
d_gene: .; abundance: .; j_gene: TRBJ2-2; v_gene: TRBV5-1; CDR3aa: CASSLSGLGFGELFF; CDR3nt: TGCGCCAGCTCATTGTCCGGGCTCGGCTTCGGGGAGCTGTTTTTT
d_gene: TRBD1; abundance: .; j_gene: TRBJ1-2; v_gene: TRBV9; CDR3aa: CASSPGQGGSYGYTF; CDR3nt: TGTGCCAGCAGCCCGGGACAGGGCGGTTCCTATGGCTACACCTTC
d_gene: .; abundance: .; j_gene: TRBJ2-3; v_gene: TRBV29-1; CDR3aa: CSVDGLAADTQYF; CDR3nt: TGCAGCGTTGATGGGTTAGCAGCAGATACGCAGTATTTT
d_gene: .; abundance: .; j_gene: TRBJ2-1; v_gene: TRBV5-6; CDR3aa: CASSLGSFYNEQFF; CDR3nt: TGTGCCAGCAGCTTGGGGAGTTTCTACAATGAGCAGTTCTTC
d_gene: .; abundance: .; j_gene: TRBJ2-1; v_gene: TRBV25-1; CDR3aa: CASSPTGYNEQFF; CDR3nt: TGTGCCAGCAGTCCGACTGGGTACAATGAGCAGTTCTTC
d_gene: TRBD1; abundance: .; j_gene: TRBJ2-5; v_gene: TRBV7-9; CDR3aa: CASSLGTGGQETQYF; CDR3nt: TGTGCCAGCAGCTTAGGGACAGGGGGCCAAGAGACCCAGTACTTC
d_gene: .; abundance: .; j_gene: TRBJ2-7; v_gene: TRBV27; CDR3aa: CASKGSSYEQYF; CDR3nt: TGTGCCAGCAAAGGTAGCTCCTACGAGCAGTACTTC
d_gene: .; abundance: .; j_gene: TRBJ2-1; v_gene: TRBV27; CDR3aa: CASSLKLGKTNEQFF; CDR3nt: TGTGCCAGCAGTTTAAAACTAGGAAAGACGAATGAGCAGTTCTTC
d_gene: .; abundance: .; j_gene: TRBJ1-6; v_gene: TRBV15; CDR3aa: CATSRGVATTDSPLHF; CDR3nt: TGTGCCACCAGCAGAGGAGTCGCAACTACGGATTCACCCCTCCACTTT
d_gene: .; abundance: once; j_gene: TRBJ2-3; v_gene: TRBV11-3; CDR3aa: CASSLDGAGWPDTQYF; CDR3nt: TGTGCCAGCAGCTTAGATGGGGCAGGGTGGCCAGATACGCAGTATTTT
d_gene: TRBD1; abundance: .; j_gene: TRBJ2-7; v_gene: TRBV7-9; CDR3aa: CASSSPTGEFYEQYF; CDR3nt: TGTGCCAGCAGCTCACCGACAGGGGAGTTCTACGAGCAGTACTTC